The 7 T cell receptor beta chains listed next were all sequenced from one sample in a study of post-analysis software for immune sequencing data. The study's findings and limits: About five TRBV segments occurring more often in patients than controls included TRBV5-6, TRBV5-1 and TRBV20-1.

The antigens of these receptors remain unknown. Researchers reported that TCR beta cDNA libraries carried unique molecular identifiers. One entry per CDR3 protein results from TCRdb running MiXCR on the PCR reads. This sample yields about 500,000 distinct CDR3 sequences, of which approximately 45% are seen a single time; 9.5% to 13% belongs to the top ten. Material for sequencing was blood. The receptors were gathered from a girl aged 10-17 years with multiple sclerosis.

A few counts support this clonotype. The rearrangement uses TRBV27 and TRBJ1-2, with TRBD1 matching over 9 bases. With 5 bases clipped from V and 8 bases from J, the junction kept 9 bases outside the gene matches. The length of the CDR3 is 14 residues. Germline V gene sequence: CDR1 MNHEY, CDR2 SMNVEV (reference sequence). This chain's CDR3 is CASSSRDRDVGYTF. CDR3 coding DNA: TGTGCCAGCAGTAGCCGGGACAGGGATGTCGGCTACACCTTC.

This clonotype was detected a few times. The genes are TRBV28 and TRBJ2-3; the match to TRBD2 covers 14 bases. The V and J ends lost 8 bases and 0 bases, in that order; junction bases with no gene match: 13. CDR3 length equals 19 residues. Germline V gene lookup returns CDR1 MDHEN and CDR2 SYDVKM. The CDR3 protein is CASSSGTSGRPTSTDTQYF. DNA for the CDR3: TGTGCCAGCTCATCCGGGACTAGCGGGAGACCTACTAGCACAGATACGCAGTATTTT.

The V gene is TRBV6-5, the J gene TRBJ2-7; D gene uncertain. This CDR3 is 15 amino acids long. The V and J ends lost 0 bases and 3 bases respectively, with 12 bases between them. Germline V gene lookup returns CDR1 MNHEY and CDR2 SVGAGI. DNA for the CDR3: TGTGCCAGCAGTTACTCCGGGCCTCCAGACTACGAGCAGTACTTC. It is translated as CASSYSGPPDYEQYF.

This sequence joins TRBV19 and TRBJ2-5; 9 nucleotides match TRBD1. Germline CDR1 and CDR2: LNHDA and SQIVND (reference sequence). V lost 1 base, J lost 5 bases, and 8 bases stayed unmatched. CDR3 length: 16 amino acids. This CDR3 is CASSIALGQGLETQYF. CDR3 bases: TGTGCCAGTAGTATAGCACTGGGACAGGGATTGGAGACCCAGTACTTC. Full variable domain (outside the CDR3, taken from reference TRBV19 and TRBJ2-5): DGGITQSPKYLFRKEGQNVTLSCEQNLNHDAMYWYRQDPGQGLRLIYYSQIVNDFQKGDIAEGYSVSREKKESFPLTVTSAQKNPTAFYLCASSIALGQGLETQYFGPGTRLLVL.

The sample holds many counts of this clonotype. The CDR3 DNA follows: TGCGCCAGCAGTCTGGGGCGAAGCTCCTACGAGCAGTACTTC. Protein sequence: CASSLGRSSYEQYF. The chain is built from TRBV5-1 and TRBJ2-7, with D perhaps matching TRBD1 (5 bases). CDR3 length: 14 amino acids. The germline gives CDR1 SGHRS, CDR2 YFSETQ. V gave up 5 bases and J gave up 0 bases, with 12 bases separating them.

This clonotype has a single count. V usage is TRBV12-3 or TRBV12-4 and J usage is TRBJ2-7; weak D call: TRBD1 (6 bases). V lost 1 base, J lost 4 bases, and 11 bases lay in between. The CDR3 is 14 amino acids. The DNA of the CDR3 is TGTGCCAGCAGTTTAGTAACAGGGAAGTACGAGCAGTACTTC. It is translated as CASSLVTGKYEQYF.

In its sample, this clonotype was seen once. This chain links TRBV11-2 with TRBJ2-1; 9 nucleotides match TRBD2. This CDR3 has 15 residues. Germline values: CDR1 SGHAT, CDR2 FQNNGV. V trimming: 5 bases; J trimming: 8 bases; junction bases outside the gene matches: 10. The CDR3: CASSLSGLAGDEQFF. In nucleotides, the CDR3 is TGTGCCAGCAGCCTATCGGGACTAGCTGGCGATGAGCAGTTCTTC. The entire variable domain, with the rest obtained from reference TRBV11-2 and TRBJ2-1, is as follows: EAGVAQSPRYKIIEKRQSVAFWCNPISGHATLYWYQQILGQGPKLLIQFQNNGVVDDSQLPKDRFSAERLKGVDSTLKIQPAKLEDSAVYLCASSLSGLAGDEQFFGPGTRLTVL.